Shown below are 2 T cell receptor delta chains from a single sample sequenced in a study of DNA immune sequencing with unique molecular identifiers. All 8 TRDV and 4 TRDJ genes were targeted in 32-plex amplification of genomic DNA. A 12-nucleotide UMI was added during 3 to 4 barcoding PCR cycles before adapter PCR. TCRdb called clones from the multiplex PCR reads again using CATT. The sample lists just over 1,500 delta-chain clones, around 12% occurring once. Sequences were obtained from gamma-delta T cells enriched from blood buffy coat, or unenriched PBMCs (not recorded which). The receptors were sampled from a human donor in good health.

This clone showed up just a few times. The mismatch at residue 7 between this DNA's translation and the TCRdb protein of a much larger clone likely reflects a read error; the protein shown is translated from the DNA. The chain has TRDV2 and TRDJ1, with TRDD3 as a possible D gene (6 bases). The CDR3 runs to 17 residues. The ends were cut back, 3 bases at V and 0 bases at J, with 19 bases in the middle. Germline assignment: CDR1 GEAIGNYY and CDR2 EKD. The CDR3 DNA reads TGTGCCTGTGACTCCCTCGTGGGGGCTCCCAACACCGATAAACTCATCTTT. Amino acid sequence: CACDSLVGAPNTDKLIF.

The table lists this clone with a few counts. The chain couples TRDV2 to TRDJ1, with TRDD3 identical over 7 bases. The germline gives CDR1 GEAIGNYY, CDR2 EKD. After removal of 2 bases from V and 5 bases from J, the junction contained 10 bases not matched to a gene. CDR3 length equals 15 residues. The CDR3 protein is CACDSVLGPSDKLIF. CDR3 DNA: TGTGCCTGTGACAGCGTACTGGGGCCCTCGGATAAACTCATCTTT.